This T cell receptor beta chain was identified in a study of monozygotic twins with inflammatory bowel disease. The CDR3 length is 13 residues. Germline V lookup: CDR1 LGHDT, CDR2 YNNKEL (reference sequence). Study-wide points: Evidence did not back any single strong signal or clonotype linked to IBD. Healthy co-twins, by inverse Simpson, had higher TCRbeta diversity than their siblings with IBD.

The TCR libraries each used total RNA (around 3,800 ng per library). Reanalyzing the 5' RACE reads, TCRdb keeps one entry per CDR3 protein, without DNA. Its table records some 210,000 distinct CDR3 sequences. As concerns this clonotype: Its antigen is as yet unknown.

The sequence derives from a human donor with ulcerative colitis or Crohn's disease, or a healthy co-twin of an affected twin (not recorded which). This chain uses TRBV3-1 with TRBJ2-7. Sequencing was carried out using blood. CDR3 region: CASSLGLGYEQYF.